The source of this T cell receptor (beta chain) is a study of CD4 T cells in relation to SARS-CoV-2 and coronaviruses. Uncultured naive and memory CD4+ T cells supplied DNA for deep TCR-beta sequencing. Clones were read by immunoSEQ multiplex PCR, and TCRdb kept only the in-frame ones, dropping some. The repertoire holds about 59,000 clones, with roughly 85% as singletons. A single count supports this clone. The antigen remains undetermined. Findings and limits, study-wide: Each donor contributed either pre-pandemic or post-infection samples, not both. This crossreactivity analysis covered spike protein alone, no other viral proteins. SARS-CoV-2-driven expansion was significantly weaker in crossreactive than monoreactive clones.

The unexposed donors gave CD4+ T cells in about 2010-2019, prior to COVID-19. With 4 bases removed from V and 5 bases from J, the gap between germline ends came to 14 bases. This CDR3 has 14 amino acids. The germline CDR1 and CDR2 sequences are SEHNR and FQNEAQ (reference sequence). The chain links TRBV7-9 to TRBJ1-1; no definite D call. The sequenced sample was memory CD4+ T cells from PBMCs. The clonotype originates from a human donor in good health. CDR3 residues: CASSSVSLGTEAFF. In DNA form, the CDR3 reads TGTGCCAGCAGCTCCGTTTCCCTGGGGACTGAAGCTTTCTTT.